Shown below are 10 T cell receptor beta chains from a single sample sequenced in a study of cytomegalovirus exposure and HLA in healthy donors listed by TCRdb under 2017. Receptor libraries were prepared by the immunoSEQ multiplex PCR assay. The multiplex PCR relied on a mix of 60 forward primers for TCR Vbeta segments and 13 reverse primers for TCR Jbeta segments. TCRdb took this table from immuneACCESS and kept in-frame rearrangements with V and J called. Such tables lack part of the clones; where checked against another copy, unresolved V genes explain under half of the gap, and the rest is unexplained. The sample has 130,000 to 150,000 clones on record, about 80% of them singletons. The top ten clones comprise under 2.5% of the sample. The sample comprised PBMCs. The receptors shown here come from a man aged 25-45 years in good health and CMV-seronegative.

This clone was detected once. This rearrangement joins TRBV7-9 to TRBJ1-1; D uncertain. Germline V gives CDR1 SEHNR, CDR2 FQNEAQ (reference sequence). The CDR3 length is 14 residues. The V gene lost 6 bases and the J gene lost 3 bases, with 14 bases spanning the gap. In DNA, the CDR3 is TGTGCCAGCAGTTCAAGTGGAGCGTACACTGAAGCTTTCTTT. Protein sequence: CASSSSGAYTEAFF.

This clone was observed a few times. CDR3 sequence reads: CASSLYGQQNQPQHF. The CDR3 DNA reads as TGTGCCAGCAGCTTATATGGACAGCAAAATCAGCCCCAGCATTTT. The V and J genes are TRBV5-4 and TRBJ1-5; perhaps TRBD1 as D (6 bases). The CDR3 covers 15 residues. V lost 2 bases, J lost 4 bases, and 13 bases lay in between. CDR1 SGHNT and CDR2 YYREEE come from the germline V gene (reference sequence).

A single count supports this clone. CDR3 nucleotides: TGTGCCAGCAGCGTAGATGGGCTTCGCTACTCTGGAAACACCATATATTTT. Translated, it gives CASSVDGLRYSGNTIYF. The chain joins TRBV9 to TRBJ1-3; D not certain. From germline, CDR1 is SGDLS and CDR2 YYNGEE. The V end lost 0 bases, the J end lost 0 bases, and 13 bases lay between the germline ends. The CDR3 is made up of 17 amino acids.

The CDR3 DNA sequence: TGTGCCACCAGCAGAGACAGGGGCCTCTCTGGGGCCAACGTCCTGACTTTC. Translated, it gives CATSRDRGLSGANVLTF. The rearrangement links TRBV15 to TRBJ2-6, with D tentatively TRBD1 (6 bases). There are 17 residues in the CDR3. Germline CDR1 is LNHNV and CDR2 is YYDKDF (reference sequence). V was pared by 0 bases and J by 0 bases, with 9 bases between.

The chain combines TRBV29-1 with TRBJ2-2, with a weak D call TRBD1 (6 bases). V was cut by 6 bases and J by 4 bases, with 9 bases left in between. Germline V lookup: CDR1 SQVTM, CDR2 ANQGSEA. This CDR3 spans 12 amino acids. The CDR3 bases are TGCAGCGTACGCAGGGGCACCGGGGAGCTGTTTTTT. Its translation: CSVRRGTGELFF.

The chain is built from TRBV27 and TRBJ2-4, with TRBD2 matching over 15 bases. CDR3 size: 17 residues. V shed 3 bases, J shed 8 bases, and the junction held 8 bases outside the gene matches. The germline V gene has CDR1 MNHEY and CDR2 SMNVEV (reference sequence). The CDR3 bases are TGTGCCAGCAGTTTCGGACTAGCGGGGGGGCCGGACGACATTCAGTACTTC. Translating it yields CASSFGLAGGPDDIQYF.

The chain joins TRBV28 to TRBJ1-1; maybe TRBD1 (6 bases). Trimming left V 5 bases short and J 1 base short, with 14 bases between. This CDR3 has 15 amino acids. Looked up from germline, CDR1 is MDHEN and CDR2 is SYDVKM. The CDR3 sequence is CASSQFGQKNTEAFF. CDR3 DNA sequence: TGTGCCAGCAGTCAATTCGGACAGAAGAACACTGAAGCTTTCTTT.

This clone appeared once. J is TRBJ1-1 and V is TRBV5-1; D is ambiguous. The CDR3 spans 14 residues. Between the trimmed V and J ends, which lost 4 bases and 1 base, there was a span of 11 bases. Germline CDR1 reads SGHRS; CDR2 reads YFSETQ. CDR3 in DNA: TGCGCCAGCAGCCCCGCGGAGGGGAACACTGAAGCTTTCTTT. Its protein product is CASSPAEGNTEAFF.

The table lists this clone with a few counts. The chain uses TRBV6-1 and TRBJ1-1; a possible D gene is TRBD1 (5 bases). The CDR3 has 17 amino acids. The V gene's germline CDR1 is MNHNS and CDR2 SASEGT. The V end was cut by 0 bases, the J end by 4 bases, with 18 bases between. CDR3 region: CASSEAGVGGGGTEAFF. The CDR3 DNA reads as TGTGCCAGCAGTGAAGCTGGAGTCGGAGGCGGGGGCACTGAAGCTTTCTTT.

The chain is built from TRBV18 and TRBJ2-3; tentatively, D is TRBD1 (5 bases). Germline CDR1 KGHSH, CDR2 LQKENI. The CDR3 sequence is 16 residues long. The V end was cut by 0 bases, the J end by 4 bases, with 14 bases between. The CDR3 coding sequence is TGTGCCAGCTCACCACCGTTAGGGGAAGAGGCAGATACGCAGTATTTT. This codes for CASSPPLGEEADTQYF.